This TCR beta chain was observed in a study of cytomegalovirus exposure and HLA in healthy donors. The wider study: T cells numbering around 180 million yielded more than 95 million unique TCR beta sequences in an earlier analysis. Broader study findings: The study listed 164 cytomegalovirus-associated TCR beta chains. Common viral pathogens were later found to be apparently linked to several of the most significant clusters. The majority of TCR sequences were rare, yet some public TCRs appeared in many donors.

The CDR3 runs to 15 residues. Germline lookup yields CDR1 WNHNN and CDR2 SYGVQD (reference sequence). V gave up 0 bases and J gave up 6 bases; unmatched junction bases: 8. Comment on this clone: What it binds is not known.

The PCR was carried out with 60 Vbeta primers and 13 Jbeta primers. Method: immunoSEQ multiplex PCR; TCRdb's copy keeps in-frame clones and lacks some. The sample lists more than 100,000 clones; around 73% were seen once. The rearrangement links TRBV10-1 to TRBJ2-7, with 7 bases identical to TRBD2. This receptor was taken from a woman between 40 and 55 years old in good health and CMV-seropositive. Specimen: PBMCs. CDR3 DNA: TGCGCCAGCAGTGAGTCGAAGGCGGGAGAAGGCGAGCAGTACTTC. It yields the protein CASSESKAGEGEQYF.